What follows are 18 T cell receptor beta chains derived from one specimen sequenced in a study of T cell responses to AZD1222 COVID-19 vaccine. Data came from immunoSEQ multiplex PCR; TCRdb stores just in-frame clones and leaves some out. Here the sample spans some 130,000 clones, more than 75% being singletons. The specimen comprised peripheral blood, sampled on day 0 of AZD1222 vaccination. These receptors were obtained from an adult in good health.

The gene calls are TRBV27 and TRBJ1-1; D perhaps matches TRBD1 (6 bases). The germline gives CDR1 MNHEY, CDR2 SMNVEV (reference sequence). The V end was cut by 7 bases, the J end by 1 base, with 7 bases between. This CDR3 is built from 12 residues. In nucleotides, the CDR3 is TGTGCCAGCACGACAGGGAACACTGAAGCTTTCTTT. It codes for CASTTGNTEAFF.

The chain carries TRBV5-1 and TRBJ1-6; D is unresolved. This CDR3 is 16 amino acids long. Trimming stripped 1 base from V and 7 bases from J, with 15 bases between. Germline V gene data show CDR1 as SGHRS and CDR2 as YFSETQ. The CDR3: CASSLNTVGLNSPLHF. The DNA for the CDR3 is TGCGCCAGCAGCTTGAATACGGTAGGACTAAATTCACCCCTCCACTTT.

The rearrangement uses TRBV6-5 and TRBJ2-5; 7 positions match TRBD2. The CDR3 has 13 residues. The V gene's germline CDR1 is MNHEY and CDR2 SVGAGI. The V gene end was trimmed by 1 base and the J gene end by 5 bases; junction bases not matched to a gene: 1. This chain's CDR3 is CASSYLGGETQYF. The CDR3 DNA reads as TGTGCCAGCAGTTACTTGGGGGGGGAGACCCAGTACTTC.

This clone was counted a few times. The rearrangement links TRBV4-3 to TRBJ1-5; no clear D. The CDR3 is 14 residues long. V was clipped by 4 bases and J by 5 bases, with 12 bases between them. The germline CDR1 and CDR2 sequences are LGHNA and YSLEER. For the CDR3, the DNA is TGCGCCAGCAGCCCACTACAGTCTGATCAGCCCCAGCATTTT. Its protein is CASSPLQSDQPQHF.

This rearrangement joins TRBV5-1 to TRBJ2-7; 9 bases fit TRBD1. This CDR3 is built from 16 residues. V shed 3 bases and J 2 bases; nucleotides not matched to a gene: 9. Germline assignment: CDR1 SGHRS and CDR2 YFSETQ. As DNA, the CDR3 is TGCGCCAGCAGCTACCCCGTGGGGACAGGGACCTACGAGCAGTACTTC. Its translation is CASSYPVGTGTYEQYF.

This clone was seen only once. This rearrangement joins TRBV5-1 to TRBJ1-1, with TRBD1 identical over 8 bases. The CDR3 has 15 amino acids. In germline, CDR1 is SGHRS, CDR2 YFSETQ. V was clipped by 0 bases and J by 4 bases; unmatched bases: 5. CDR3 coding DNA: TGCGCCAGCAGCTTGGCCGGACAGGGAGGCACTGAAGCTTTCTTT. Protein sequence: CASSLAGQGGTEAFF.

This clone was counted once. V is TRBV5-6 and J is TRBJ2-7; D unclear. Trimming removed 0 bases from V and 5 bases from J, with 15 bases in between. CDR3 size: 15 residues. CDR1 and CDR2 (germline): SGHDT, YYEEEE. The CDR3 coding sequence is TGTGCCAGCAGCTTGGATCTCGGCGCAGGTAACGAGCAGTACTTC. This gives the protein CASSLDLGAGNEQYF.

This clone has just one count. The chain carries TRBV3-1 (or the pseudogene TRBV3-2) and TRBJ2-3; D gene unclear. The CDR3 covers 14 residues. CDR1 is LGHDT, CDR2 YNNKEL, per germline (reference sequence). Trimming removed 2 bases from V and 3 bases from J, with 9 bases in between. The CDR3 coding sequence is TGTGCCAGCAGCCAATTCGTAGGGACAGATACGCAGTATTTT. The encoded protein is CASSQFVGTDTQYF.

The V gene is TRBV13, the J gene TRBJ1-5; TRBD1 might be the D (5 bases). The CDR3 has 14 residues. Trimming removed 4 bases from V and 4 bases from J, with 11 bases in between. Germline CDR1 is PRHDT and CDR2 is FYEKMQ (reference sequence). The CDR3 region has the DNA TGTGCCAGCAGCTCCAGGGTCGAGAATCAGCCCCAGCATTTT. The encoded protein is CASSSRVENQPQHF.

The chain links TRBV28 to TRBJ2-7; maybe TRBD1 (6 bases). CDR1 is MDHEN and CDR2 is SYDVKM in the germline V gene. The length of the CDR3 is 15 residues. Trimming removed 6 bases from V and 3 bases from J, with 18 bases in between. The CDR3 coding sequence is TGTGCCAGCAGACTGCTGGGACACACTTACTACGAGCAGTACTTC. Its translation: CASRLLGHTYYEQYF.

The J gene is TRBJ2-7, the V gene TRBV9, with 11 bases aligning to TRBD1. From germline, CDR1 is SGDLS and CDR2 YYNGEE. J was trimmed by 4 bases and V by 3 bases; bases with no gene match: 6. The CDR3 spans 15 residues. The CDR3 sequence: CASSEGQGAMYEQYF. In DNA form, the CDR3 reads TGTGCCAGCAGCGAAGGACAGGGGGCGATGTACGAGCAGTACTTC.

The V call is TRBV5-4, the J call TRBJ1-6; no clear D gene. Germline lookup yields CDR1 SGHNT and CDR2 YYREEE (reference sequence). The V end was cut by 0 bases, the J end by 1 base, with 5 bases between. This CDR3 has 15 residues. CDR3 sequence reads: CASSLEGSYNSPLHF. CDR3 in DNA: TGTGCCAGCAGCTTGGAGGGTTCCTATAATTCACCCCTCCACTTT.

This chain joins TRBV6-6 and TRBJ2-7; D unclear. This CDR3 is built from 16 residues. CDR1 is MNHNY and CDR2 is SVGAGI in the germline V gene (reference sequence). V lost 3 bases, J lost 3 bases, and 18 bases lay in between. The CDR3 DNA reads as TGTGCCAGCAGTTATTTCGCTACCCACCCCGACTACGAGCAGTACTTC. Translating gives CASSYFATHPDYEQYF.

The gene calls are TRBV10-3 and TRBJ1-4; D is unclear. Trimming shortened V by 3 bases and J by 5 bases, and 16 bases separated the two germline ends. Germline CDR1 and CDR2: ENHRY and SYGVKD. The CDR3 runs 16 residues. The CDR3 region has the DNA TGTGCCATCAGTGAATTCGGGAGGACCCCCAATGAAAAACTGTTTTTT. It is translated as CAISEFGRTPNEKLFF.

The chain has TRBV5-6 and TRBJ1-2, with unresolved D. This CDR3 has 16 residues. Germline V gene lookup returns CDR1 SGHDT and CDR2 YYEEEE. The V and J ends lost 4 bases and 0 bases respectively, with 16 bases between them. For the CDR3, the DNA is TGTGCCAGCAGCCCCCAAGTGGCACTCACTAACTATGGCTACACCTTC. This sequence encodes CASSPQVALTNYGYTF.

About this clone: The germline gene is not matched at one end of the junction; a read error may be the cause. This rearrangement joins TRBV11-3 to TRBJ1-1, with D possibly being TRBD1 (5 bases). CDR3 size: 14 residues. The germline CDR1 and CDR2 sequences are SGHNT and YENEEA. The CDR3 DNA reads TGTGCCAGCAGTTCCCGTGGGGACCCGCACACCCGGCAATTT. Protein sequence: CASSSRGDPHTRQF.

V is TRBV4-3 and J is TRBJ2-2; no definite D call. The CDR3 extends over 15 amino acids. Germline V lookup: CDR1 LGHNA, CDR2 YSLEER. V was shortened by 0 bases and J by 5 bases, with 10 bases between the two germline ends. The CDR3 sequence is CASSQDVIRTGELFF. CDR3 in DNA: TGCGCCAGCAGCCAAGATGTCATTAGGACCGGGGAGCTGTTTTTT.

The chain links TRBV11-2 to TRBJ1-2; weak D call: TRBD1 (5 bases). Trimming cost V 6 bases and J 5 bases, with 16 bases left between them. The V gene's germline CDR1 is SGHAT and CDR2 FQNNGV. CDR3 length: 14 amino acids. The CDR3 DNA sequence: TGTGCCAGCAGTATCGGGGGAAATGAATATGGCTACACCTTC. Encoded protein: CASSIGGNEYGYTF.